These T cell receptor beta chains were read from a single sample in a study of cytomegalovirus exposure and HLA in healthy donors. Some clones are missing from TCRdb's copy, which holds only in-frame ones; the method was immunoSEQ multiplex PCR. The sample records about 69,000 clones, around 68% being singletons. Sequencing input: PBMCs. Source of these receptors: a woman in her twenties or thirties in good health and CMV-seronegative. CDR3s include the opening cysteine and the closing phenylalanine or tryptophan. A D gene is named only where the DNA matches it firmly. Clone sizes are given selectively: once, few, many, or a class where the clone is expanded.

TRBV5-6	TRBJ1-2	.	.	CASMRRGAWGGYTF	TGTGCCAGCATGCGGCGGGGGGCCTGGGGTGGCTACACCTTC
TRBV6-5	TRBJ2-1	.	.	CASIGDFSSYNEQFF	TGTGCCAGCATAGGAGACTTCAGCTCCTACAATGAGCAGTTCTTC
TRBV6-5	TRBJ1-2	.	.	CAIYGGAMSGYTF	TGTGCCATCTATGGGGGCGCAATGTCTGGCTACACCTTC
TRBV29-1	TRBJ1-1	.	TRBD1	CSATGGAGGRTQNTEAFF	TGCAGCGCGACAGGGGGCGCGGGGGGTAGGACTCAGAACACTGAAGCTTTCTTT
TRBV7-2	TRBJ2-7	once	TRBD2	CASTGKWLAGTYEQYF	TGTGCCAGCACCGGAAAGTGGCTAGCGGGAACCTACGAGCAGTACTTC
TRBV6-1	TRBJ2-7	.	TRBD1	CASSLTGIYEQYF	TGTGCCAGCAGTCTGACAGGGATCTACGAGCAGTACTTC
TRBV7-9	TRBJ2-5	.	.	CASGSPFGETQYF	TGTGCCAGCGGATCCCCGTTCGGGGAGACCCAGTACTTC
TRBV7-9	TRBJ2-3	.	.	CASSPTGPDTQYF	TGTGCCAGCAGCCCTACAGGGCCAGATACGCAGTATTTT
TRBV10-3	TRBJ2-5	.	TRBD1	CAISGSGTGGPETQYF	TGTGCCATCAGTGGATCCGGGACAGGGGGCCCTGAGACCCAGTACTTC
TRBV7-9	TRBJ2-7	few	.	CASSLTGQKDYEQYF	TGTGCCAGCAGCTTAACAGGACAGAAGGACTACGAGCAGTACTTC
TRBV6-6	TRBJ1-6	.	.	CASSRPTGSDSPLHF	TGTGCCAGCAGCCGTCCCACAGGGAGTGATTCACCCCTCCACTTT
TRBV10-1	TRBJ1-2	.	TRBD1	CASSLDRGHGYTF	TGCGCCAGCAGCCTGGACAGGGGTCATGGCTACACCTTC
TRBV5-1	TRBJ1-5	once	.	CASSWGTPNSNQPQHF	TGCGCCAGCAGCTGGGGGACACCTAATAGCAATCAGCCCCAGCATTTT
TRBV7-6	TRBJ2-1	.	TRBD1	CASTQGRGGQGRYNEQFF	TGTGCCAGCACTCAAGGTCGGGGGGGACAGGGGAGATACAATGAGCAGTTCTTC
TRBV28	TRBJ2-7	few	.	CASSLSVLAQYF	TGTGCCAGCAGTTTATCCGTCCTGGCGCAGTACTTC
TRBV2	TRBJ2-3	.	.	CASDVRRDTQYF	TGTGCCAGCGATGTGAGGAGGGATACGCAGTATTTT
TRBV6-5	TRBJ2-7	.	.	CASSLTAVYEQYF	TGTGCCAGCAGCCTAACGGCGGTATACGAGCAGTACTTC
TRBV19	TRBJ1-3	many	.	CASSGHLTPAGNTIYF	TGTGCCAGTAGTGGCCATCTCACCCCAGCTGGAAACACCATATATTTT
TRBV19	TRBJ1-6	few	TRBD1	CASSPRRTGVYNSPLHF	TGTGCCAGTAGTCCCCGCAGAACAGGGGTCTATAATTCACCCCTCCACTTT
TRBV9	TRBJ2-7	.	TRBD1	CASSPGQGSVSYEQYF	TGTGCCAGCAGCCCAGGACAGGGGTCTGTCTCCTACGAGCAGTACTTC
TRBV5-6	TRBJ1-2	.	.	CASSFGTIRGYTF	TGTGCCAGCAGCTTCGGGACAATCAGGGGCTACACCTTC
TRBV29-1	TRBJ2-5	.	TRBD1	CSAWDRGLETQYF	TGCAGCGCTTGGGACAGGGGGCTAGAGACCCAGTACTTC
TRBV7-9	TRBJ1-2	few	.	CASSLGARGGYGYTF	TGTGCCAGCAGCTTAGGAGCTCGGGGGGGCTATGGCTACACCTTC